The following is a T cell receptor beta chain sequence with its context. These data belong to a study of blood T cell repertoires in COVID-19. Looking at the study overall: COVID-19 samples from acute and convalescent phases originated in the United States, Italy and Spain. The analysed material was cDNA or gDNA that came from T cells, B-cell-depleted T cells, or PBMCs.

This CDR3 has 14 residues. V was cut by 1 base and J by 2 bases, with 8 bases left in between. Germline lookup yields CDR1 LNHNV and CDR2 YYDKDF (reference sequence). As processed by the authors: How many nucleated cells were present was estimated from reference gene primer amplification. Assay: immunoSEQ multiplex PCR; the TCRdb copy retains only in-frame clones and omits some. From that table come the V and J calls and clone size; the DNA was used to work out D and trimming. The profile covers about 380,000 clones, with nearly 90% appearing a single time and around 7% taken by the ten largest. The sequenced material came from peripheral blood. This chain links TRBV15 with TRBJ1-2, with D unresolved. The source is a young man with active or convalescent COVID-19. CDR3 bases: TGTGCCACCAGCAGAGGTCGAGAGAACTATGGCTACACCTTC. Protein: CATSRGRENYGYTF.